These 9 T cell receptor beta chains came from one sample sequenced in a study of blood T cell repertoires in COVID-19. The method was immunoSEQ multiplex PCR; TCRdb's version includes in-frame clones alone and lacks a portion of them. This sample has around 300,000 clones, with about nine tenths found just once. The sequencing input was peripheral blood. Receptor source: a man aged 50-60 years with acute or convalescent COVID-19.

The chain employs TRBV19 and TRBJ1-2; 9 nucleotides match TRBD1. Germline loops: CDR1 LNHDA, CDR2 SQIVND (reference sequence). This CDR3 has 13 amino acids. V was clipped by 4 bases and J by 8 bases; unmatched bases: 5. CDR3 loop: CASSTYGTGGYTF. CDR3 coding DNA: TGTGCCAGTAGTACCTACGGGACAGGGGGCTACACCTTC.

Written as DNA, the CDR3 is TGTGCCAGCAGTGCTGTGACAGGGGGGAACACTGAAGCTTTCTTT. Protein sequence: CASSAVTGGNTEAFF. The rearrangement links TRBV2 to TRBJ1-1, with TRBD1 matching 9 bases. Germline CDR1 is SNHLY and CDR2 is FYNNEI. The CDR3 has 15 amino acids. With 4 bases clipped from V and 1 base from J, the junction kept 4 bases outside the gene matches.

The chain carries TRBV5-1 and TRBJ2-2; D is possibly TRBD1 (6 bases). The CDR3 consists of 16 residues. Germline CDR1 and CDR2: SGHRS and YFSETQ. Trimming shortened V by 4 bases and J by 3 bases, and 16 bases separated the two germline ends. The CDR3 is CASSPSRYRDTGELFF. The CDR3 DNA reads TGCGCCAGCAGCCCATCACGATACAGGGACACCGGGGAGCTGTTTTTT. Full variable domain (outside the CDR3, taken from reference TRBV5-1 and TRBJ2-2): KAGVTQTPRYLIKTRGQQVTLSCSPISGHRSVSWYQQTPGQGLQFLFEYFSETQRNKGNFPGRFSGRQFSNSRSEMNVSTLELGDSALYLCASSPSRYRDTGELFFGEGSRLTVL.

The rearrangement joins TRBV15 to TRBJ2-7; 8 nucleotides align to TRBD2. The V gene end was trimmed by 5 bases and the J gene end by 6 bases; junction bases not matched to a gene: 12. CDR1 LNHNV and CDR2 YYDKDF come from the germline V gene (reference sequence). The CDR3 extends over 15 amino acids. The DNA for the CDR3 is TGTGCCACCAGCCGACGAAGAGGAGGACTAGCCGAGCAGTACTTC. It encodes CATSRRRGGLAEQYF.

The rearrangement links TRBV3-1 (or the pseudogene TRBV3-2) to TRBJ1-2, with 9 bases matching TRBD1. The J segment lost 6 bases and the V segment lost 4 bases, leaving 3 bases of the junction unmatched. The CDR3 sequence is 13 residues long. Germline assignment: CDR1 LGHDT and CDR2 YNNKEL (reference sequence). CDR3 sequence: CASSRDRVNGYTF. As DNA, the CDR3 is TGTGCCAGCAGCCGGGACAGGGTAAATGGCTACACCTTC.

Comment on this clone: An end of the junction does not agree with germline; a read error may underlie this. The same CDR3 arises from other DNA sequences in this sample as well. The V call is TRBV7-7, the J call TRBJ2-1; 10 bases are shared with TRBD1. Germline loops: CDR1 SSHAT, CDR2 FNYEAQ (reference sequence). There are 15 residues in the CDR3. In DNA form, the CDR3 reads TGTGCTAGCAGCCGTGGGACAGGGGTAAGGAATGAGCAGTTCTTC. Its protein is CASSRGTGVRNEQFF.

The DNA of the CDR3 is TGTGCCAGCAGGAACAGGGTAGGGGAGACCCAGTACTTC. This encodes CASRNRVGETQYF. The chain carries TRBV11-1 and TRBJ2-5, with a weak D call TRBD1 (6 bases). The CDR3 has 13 residues. Germline-derived CDR1 and CDR2 are SGHAT and FQDESV (reference sequence). V lost 6 bases, J lost 5 bases, and 13 bases lay in between. Looking up the rest from reference TRBV11-1 and TRBJ2-5 gives the full variable domain: EAEVAQSPRYKITEKSQAVAFWCDPISGHATLYWYRQILGQGPELLVQFQDESVVDDSQLPKDRFSAERLKGVDSTLKIQPAELGDSAMYLCASRNRVGETQYFGPGTRLLVL.

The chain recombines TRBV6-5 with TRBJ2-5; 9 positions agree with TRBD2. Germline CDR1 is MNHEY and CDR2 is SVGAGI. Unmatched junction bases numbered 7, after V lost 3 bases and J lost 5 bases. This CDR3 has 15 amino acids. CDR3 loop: CASSYLGLAVETQYF. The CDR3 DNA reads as TGTGCCAGCAGTTATTTGGGACTAGCCGTTGAGACCCAGTACTTC.

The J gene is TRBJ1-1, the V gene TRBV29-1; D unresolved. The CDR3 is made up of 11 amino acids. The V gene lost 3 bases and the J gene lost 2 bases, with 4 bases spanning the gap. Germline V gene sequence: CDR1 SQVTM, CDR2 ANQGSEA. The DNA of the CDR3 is TGCAGCGTTGACCCAAACACTGAAGCTTTCTTT. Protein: CSVDPNTEAFF.